This T cell receptor (beta chain) was recovered during a study of beta chain features in type 1 diabetes. CDR1 LGHNA and CDR2 YNFKEQ come from the germline V gene. This CDR3 spans 15 amino acids. V was cut by 0 bases and J by 3 bases, with 10 bases left in between. All of the isolated RNA was reverse transcribed, so expressed TCRB transcripts were sequenced. Sequenced by immunoSEQ multiplex PCR; TCRdb stores in-frame clones only, minus some. The repertoire holds around 250,000 clones, with around 68% as singletons. The sequenced material came from naive CD4+ T cells from blood. The chain links TRBV4-2 to TRBJ2-3, with D maybe TRBD1 (6 bases). This TCR derives from a man in his thirties or forties in good health. CDR3: CASSQDGTGTDTQYF. The CDR3 DNA follows: TGTGCCAGCAGCCAAGATGGAACAGGGACAGATACGCAGTATTTT.